These T cell receptor beta chains were read from a single sample in a study of T cells after posttransplantation cyclophosphamide. Sequencing was performed with immunoSEQ multiplex PCR; in TCRdb, only in-frame clones are kept and a portion is missing. Here the sample spans around 66,000 clones, 80% to 95% being singletons. Sequenced input: PBMCs. The receptor set was obtained from a woman in her 30s in good health and a related stem cell transplant donor. Both conserved end residues are part of each CDR3. Fields, in order: V gene, D gene, J gene, clone size, CDR3 protein, CDR3 DNA. D genes are given only for firm matches. Size is stated for part of the rows, as once, few or many counts, or as a class when the clone is expanded.

V gene: TRBV5-4
D gene: TRBD1
J gene: TRBJ1-3
clone size: -
CDR3 protein: CASSSQTGSGNTIYF
CDR3 DNA: TGTGCCAGCAGCTCCCAGACAGGGTCTGGAAACACCATATATTTT

V gene: TRBV5-8
D gene: -
J gene: TRBJ2-7
clone size: -
CDR3 protein: CASSLGAVSYEQYF
CDR3 DNA: TGTGCCAGCAGCTTGGGGGCCGTCTCCTACGAGCAGTACTTC

V gene: TRBV6-1
D gene: TRBD1
J gene: TRBJ2-7
clone size: -
CDR3 protein: CASSGGQDFYEQYF
CDR3 DNA: TGTGCCAGCAGTGGGGGACAGGACTTCTACGAGCAGTACTTC

V gene: TRBV15
D gene: -
J gene: TRBJ2-5
clone size: -
CDR3 protein: CATSRGGAMFIQYF
CDR3 DNA: TGTGCCACCAGCAGAGGGGGAGCAATGTTTATCCAGTACTTC

V gene: TRBV2
D gene: TRBD1
J gene: TRBJ1-2
clone size: -
CDR3 protein: CASSEGQGLYYGYTF
CDR3 DNA: TGTGCCAGCAGTGAAGGACAGGGCCTTTACTATGGCTACACCTTC

V gene: TRBV10-3
D gene: -
J gene: TRBJ2-7
clone size: -
CDR3 protein: CAISVGGHHLRVRYEQYF
CDR3 DNA: TGTGCCATCAGTGTGGGGGGACATCATCTCCGGGTGCGGTACGAGCAGTACTTC

V gene: TRBV7-9
D gene: -
J gene: TRBJ2-2
clone size: -
CDR3 protein: CASSEFGGAGELFF
CDR3 DNA: TGTGCCAGCTCCGAGTTTGGTGGGGCCGGGGAGCTGTTTTTT

V gene: TRBV6-1
D gene: -
J gene: TRBJ2-6
clone size: -
CDR3 protein: CASRGVSGANVLTF
CDR3 DNA: TGTGCCAGCCGGGGAGTTAGTGGGGCCAACGTCCTGACTTTC

V gene: TRBV11-3
D gene: -
J gene: TRBJ2-2
clone size: -
CDR3 protein: CASSPTGEKDTGELFF
CDR3 DNA: TGTGCCAGCAGCCCCACCGGGGAAAAGGACACCGGGGAGCTGTTTTTT

V gene: TRBV5-5
D gene: TRBD1
J gene: TRBJ1-1
clone size: -
CDR3 protein: CASSYRGQGNTEAFF
CDR3 DNA: TGTGCCAGCAGCTACCGAGGACAGGGAAACACTGAAGCTTTCTTT

V gene: TRBV5-8
D gene: -
J gene: TRBJ1-1
clone size: -
CDR3 protein: CASSLAVYTEAFF
CDR3 DNA: TGTGCCAGCAGCTTGGCCGTTTACACTGAAGCTTTCTTT

V gene: TRBV7-2
D gene: TRBD2
J gene: TRBJ2-3
clone size: -
CDR3 protein: CASSPQRGLTDTQYF
CDR3 DNA: TGTGCCAGCAGCCCTCAGCGGGGGTTAACAGATACGCAGTATTTT

V gene: TRBV7-7
D gene: TRBD1
J gene: TRBJ1-5
clone size: -
CDR3 protein: CASSYEGRDRGYQPQHF
CDR3 DNA: TGTGCCAGCAGCTACGAAGGGCGGGACAGGGGCTATCAGCCCCAGCATTTT

V gene: TRBV7-9
D gene: -
J gene: TRBJ2-3
clone size: -
CDR3 protein: CASSFGPGARTDTQYF
CDR3 DNA: TGTGCCAGCAGTTTTGGGCCGGGCGCTCGCACAGATACGCAGTATTTT

V gene: TRBV5-6
D gene: -
J gene: TRBJ1-2
clone size: -
CDR3 protein: CASSYTGQLGYGYTF
CDR3 DNA: TGTGCCAGCAGCTATACAGGCCAACTTGGCTATGGCTACACCTTC

V gene: TRBV13
D gene: TRBD2
J gene: TRBJ2-1
clone size: -
CDR3 protein: CASSFRGGAWNEQFF
CDR3 DNA: TGTGCCAGCAGTTTTCGCGGGGGGGCCTGGAATGAGCAGTTCTTC

V gene: TRBV5-1
D gene: -
J gene: TRBJ2-7
clone size: -
CDR3 protein: CASSFLGGTYEQYF
CDR3 DNA: TGCGCCAGCAGCTTTTTGGGCGGCACCTACGAGCAGTACTTC

V gene: TRBV5-1
D gene: -
J gene: TRBJ2-3
clone size: -
CDR3 protein: CASSLSHPYDTQYF
CDR3 DNA: TGCGCCAGCAGCTTAAGCCACCCCTACGATACGCAGTATTTT

V gene: TRBV11-3
D gene: -
J gene: TRBJ2-3
clone size: -
CDR3 protein: CASSLRSAGGTDTQYF
CDR3 DNA: TGTGCCAGCAGCTTAAGATCGGCCGGGGGCACGGATACGCAGTATTTT

V gene: TRBV11-2
D gene: -
J gene: TRBJ2-7
clone size: -
CDR3 protein: CASSGRGLSYEQYF
CDR3 DNA: TGTGCCAGCAGCGGGAGGGGGCTCTCCTACGAGCAGTACTTC

V gene: TRBV27
D gene: -
J gene: TRBJ1-5
clone size: -
CDR3 protein: CASSLGSNQPQHF
CDR3 DNA: TGTGCCAGCAGTTTAGGGAGCAATCAGCCCCAGCATTTT

V gene: TRBV29-1
D gene: TRBD1
J gene: TRBJ2-7
clone size: -
CDR3 protein: CSVGQGGYEQYF
CDR3 DNA: TGCAGCGTTGGACAGGGGGGCTACGAGCAGTACTTC

V gene: TRBV18
D gene: -
J gene: TRBJ2-3
clone size: -
CDR3 protein: CASSRSGLNTDTQYF
CDR3 DNA: TGTGCCAGCTCCAGGTCGGGACTCAACACAGATACGCAGTATTTT

V gene: TRBV27
D gene: -
J gene: TRBJ2-1
clone size: -
CDR3 protein: CASSLISGTRGNEQFF
CDR3 DNA: TGTGCCAGCAGTTTAATATCGGGGACCCGGGGGAATGAGCAGTTCTTC

V gene: TRBV9
D gene: -
J gene: TRBJ1-2
clone size: -
CDR3 protein: CASSPSGVHYGYTF
CDR3 DNA: TGTGCCAGCAGCCCGTCGGGCGTACATTATGGCTACACCTTC

V gene: TRBV4-2
D gene: TRBD1
J gene: TRBJ1-1
clone size: -
CDR3 protein: CASSQPGQGRGEAFF
CDR3 DNA: TGTGCCAGCAGCCAACCCGGACAGGGTAGAGGTGAGGCTTTCTTT

V gene: TRBV4-2
D gene: TRBD2
J gene: TRBJ2-1
clone size: few
CDR3 protein: CASSIGGTRGTEQFF
CDR3 DNA: TGTGCCAGCAGCATAGGGGGGACTAGAGGGACTGAGCAGTTCTTC

V gene: TRBV2
D gene: -
J gene: TRBJ1-4
clone size: -
CDR3 protein: CASRGVPWGEKLFF
CDR3 DNA: TGTGCCAGCAGGGGGGTCCCCTGGGGTGAAAAACTGTTTTTT

V gene: TRBV6-4
D gene: -
J gene: TRBJ1-1
clone size: -
CDR3 protein: CASSASWANTEAFF
CDR3 DNA: TGTGCCAGCAGTGCTTCATGGGCGAACACTGAAGCTTTCTTT

V gene: TRBV7-2
D gene: -
J gene: TRBJ2-5
clone size: -
CDR3 protein: CASSRGSGLETQYF
CDR3 DNA: TGTGCCAGCAGCCGGGGTAGCGGTTTGGAGACCCAGTACTTC

V gene: TRBV11-2
D gene: -
J gene: TRBJ1-5
clone size: once
CDR3 protein: CASSFGDTANYQPQHF
CDR3 DNA: TGTGCCAGCAGCTTTGGGGATACAGCCAATTATCAGCCCCAGCATTTT

V gene: TRBV30
D gene: -
J gene: TRBJ1-3
clone size: -
CDR3 protein: CAWSPVSGNTIYF
CDR3 DNA: TGTGCCTGGAGTCCAGTCTCTGGAAACACCATATATTTT

V gene: TRBV28
D gene: -
J gene: TRBJ2-5
clone size: -
CDR3 protein: CASAPGDGETQYF
CDR3 DNA: TGTGCCAGCGCTCCGGGTGATGGGGAGACCCAGTACTTC

V gene: TRBV10-1
D gene: -
J gene: TRBJ2-3
clone size: -
CDR3 protein: CASSDGGGIRTDTQYF
CDR3 DNA: TGCGCCAGCAGTGATGGTGGGGGTATCCGCACAGATACGCAGTATTTT

V gene: TRBV27
D gene: TRBD1
J gene: TRBJ1-1
clone size: -
CDR3 protein: CASSRLDRQNTEAFF
CDR3 DNA: TGTGCCAGCAGTCGATTGGACAGGCAGAACACTGAAGCTTTCTTT

V gene: TRBV27
D gene: -
J gene: TRBJ1-5
clone size: once
CDR3 protein: CASSLDVNSNQPQHF
CDR3 DNA: TGTGCCAGCAGTTTAGATGTAAATAGCAATCAGCCCCAGCATTTT

V gene: TRBV14
D gene: -
J gene: TRBJ2-5
clone size: -
CDR3 protein: CASSQVISRRRETQYF
CDR3 DNA: TGTGCCAGCAGCCAAGTTATCTCCCGCCGACGGGAGACCCAGTACTTC

V gene: TRBV5-1
D gene: -
J gene: TRBJ1-2
clone size: -
CDR3 protein: CASSLTRQEYGYTF
CDR3 DNA: TGCGCCAGCAGCTTGACGCGTCAAGAGTATGGCTACACCTTC

V gene: TRBV6-1
D gene: -
J gene: TRBJ1-1
clone size: -
CDR3 protein: CASRAGISNTEAFF
CDR3 DNA: TGTGCCAGCAGGGCAGGGATTTCGAACACTGAAGCTTTCTTT

V gene: TRBV7-3
D gene: TRBD2
J gene: TRBJ2-3
clone size: -
CDR3 protein: CASSWDYTDTQYF
CDR3 DNA: TGTGCCAGCTCCTGGGACTACACAGATACGCAGTATTTT

V gene: TRBV6-5
D gene: -
J gene: TRBJ1-1
clone size: -
CDR3 protein: CASSVSLQILEAFF
CDR3 DNA: TGTGCCAGCAGTGTCTCGTTACAGATCCTTGAAGCTTTCTTT

V gene: TRBV5-5
D gene: TRBD1
J gene: TRBJ1-2
clone size: -
CDR3 protein: CASSRTPGTGQRGGYTF
CDR3 DNA: TGTGCCAGCAGCCGAACCCCCGGGACAGGGCAGAGGGGTGGCTACACCTTC

V gene: TRBV4-1
D gene: TRBD2
J gene: TRBJ2-1
clone size: once
CDR3 protein: CASSPLAGSSYNEQFF
CDR3 DNA: TGCGCCAGCAGTCCTTTAGCGGGGAGCTCCTACAATGAGCAGTTCTTC

V gene: TRBV7-9
D gene: TRBD2
J gene: TRBJ2-7
clone size: -
CDR3 protein: CASSFGEGEQYF
CDR3 DNA: TGTGCCAGCAGCTTCGGGGAGGGCGAGCAGTACTTC

V gene: TRBV6-5
D gene: -
J gene: TRBJ2-2
clone size: once
CDR3 protein: CASSWEQGGNTGELFF
CDR3 DNA: TGTGCCAGCAGTTGGGAACAGGGCGGGAACACCGGGGAGCTGTTTTTT

V gene: TRBV6-5
D gene: -
J gene: TRBJ1-6
clone size: -
CDR3 protein: CASKDSNSPLHF
CDR3 DNA: TGTGCCAGCAAAGACAGTAATTCACCCCTCCACTTT

V gene: TRBV4-1
D gene: TRBD2
J gene: TRBJ2-5
clone size: -
CDR3 protein: CASSQAAGVQETQYF
CDR3 DNA: TGCGCCAGCAGCCAAGCAGCGGGGGTCCAAGAGACCCAGTACTTC

V gene: TRBV9
D gene: TRBD2
J gene: TRBJ2-3
clone size: -
CDR3 protein: CASTQRGGADTQYF
CDR3 DNA: TGTGCCAGCACCCAGCGGGGGGGGGCAGATACGCAGTATTTT

V gene: TRBV6-5
D gene: TRBD1
J gene: TRBJ1-2
clone size: -
CDR3 protein: CASSYSGTAAYYGYTF
CDR3 DNA: TGTGCCAGCAGTTACTCCGGGACAGCAGCCTACTATGGCTACACCTTC

V gene: TRBV28
D gene: TRBD2
J gene: TRBJ2-3
clone size: -
CDR3 protein: CASSPPGAGGLSWQYF
CDR3 DNA: TGTGCCAGCAGCCCCCCCGGAGCGGGGGGGCTTTCATGGCAGTATTTT

V gene: TRBV4-2
D gene: -
J gene: TRBJ1-4
clone size: -
CDR3 protein: CASSQDRRATNEKLFF
CDR3 DNA: TGTGCCAGCAGCCAAGATAGGAGAGCAACTAATGAAAAACTGTTTTTT

V gene: TRBV5-1
D gene: -
J gene: TRBJ2-7
clone size: -
CDR3 protein: CASSLDPWDGQGSYEQYF
CDR3 DNA: TGCGCCAGCAGCTTGGACCCTTGGGACGGGCAGGGCTCCTACGAGCAGTACTTC

V gene: TRBV2
D gene: TRBD1
J gene: TRBJ2-3
clone size: once
CDR3 protein: CASRGDRGPDTQYF
CDR3 DNA: TGTGCCAGCAGGGGGGACAGGGGCCCAGATACGCAGTATTTT

V gene: TRBV2
D gene: TRBD1
J gene: TRBJ1-4
clone size: -
CDR3 protein: CASSITGGSNNEKLFF
CDR3 DNA: TGTGCCAGCAGTATTACAGGGGGCTCTAATAATGAAAAACTGTTTTTT